The 15 T cell receptor beta chains given below trace back to one sample, sequenced in a study of blood T cell repertoires in COVID-19. Sequencing used immunoSEQ multiplex PCR; TCRdb keeps in-frame clones, though not all of them. This sample has 150,000 to 200,000 clones, with around 87% found just once. Sequenced material: peripheral blood. The receptors here all came from a woman in her 70s with COVID-19, enrolled during active disease.

This chain connects TRBV11-3 to TRBJ2-1; 12 bases match TRBD1. J lost 6 bases, V lost 4 bases, and 7 bases had no gene match. The length of the CDR3 is 16 residues. Germline CDR1 and CDR2: SGHNT and YENEEA. CDR3 nucleotides: TGTGCCAGCAGCTCGAGGGGACAGGGGGCGTCCAATGAGCAGTTCTTC. It encodes CASSSRGQGASNEQFF.

The chain has TRBV6-5 and TRBJ1-1; D remains ambiguous. With 4 bases removed from V and 2 bases from J, the gap between germline ends came to 17 bases. This CDR3 has 16 amino acids. The germline V gene encodes CDR1 MNHEY and CDR2 SVGAGI. The CDR3 bases are TGTGCCAGCAGTTCCCACGGAGAGGCATTAAACACTGAAGCTTTCTTT. It specifies CASSSHGEALNTEAFF.

V is TRBV6-2 or TRBV6-3 and J is TRBJ2-6; possible D gene TRBD2, 6 bases. The V gene lost 0 bases and the J gene lost 0 bases, with 9 bases spanning the gap. The CDR3 spans 17 residues. The germline V gene encodes CDR1 MNHEY and CDR2 SVGEGT. Written as DNA, the CDR3 is TGTGCCAGCAGTTACTCTCGGGGGAACTCTGGGGCCAACGTCCTGACTTTC. It is translated as CASSYSRGNSGANVLTF.

The chain is built from TRBV3-1 (or the pseudogene TRBV3-2) and TRBJ1-6; TRBD1 agrees at 9 bases. This CDR3 region has 16 residues. CDR1 is LGHDT and CDR2 is YNNKEL in the germline V gene (reference sequence). V gave up 3 bases and J gave up 8 bases; unmatched junction bases: 8. This CDR3 reads CASSQPPTGGYSPLHF. Here the CDR3 DNA reads TGTGCCAGCAGCCAGCCTCCGACAGGGGGTTATTCACCCCTCCACTTT.

The V and J genes are TRBV5-4 and TRBJ2-7, with 11 bases fitting TRBD1. The J segment lost 5 bases and the V segment lost 0 bases, leaving 7 bases of the junction unmatched. The CDR3 totals 16 residues. Looked up from germline, CDR1 is SGHNT and CDR2 is YYREEE (reference sequence). The CDR3 DNA sequence: TGTGCCAGCAGCTTGGCCGGGACAGGGGGTCCCCACGAGCAGTACTTC. It yields the protein CASSLAGTGGPHEQYF. Looking up the rest from reference TRBV5-4 and TRBJ2-7 gives the full variable domain: ETGVTQSPTHLIKTRGQQVTLRCSSQSGHNTVSWYQQALGQGPQFIFQYYREEENGRGNFPPRFSGLQFPNYSSELNVNALELDDSALYLCASSLAGTGGPHEQYFGPGTRLTVT.

The chain uses TRBV5-1 and TRBJ2-7, with D possibly TRBD2 on 6 matching bases. Germline assignment: CDR1 SGHRS and CDR2 YFSETQ. The CDR3 spans 13 residues. V was cut by 4 bases and J by 2 bases, with 10 bases left in between. CDR3 sequence: CASSAGIAYEQYF. The CDR3 DNA sequence: TGCGCCAGCAGCGCGGGGATAGCCTACGAGCAGTACTTC.

This chain links TRBV7-9 with TRBJ2-7; D is possibly TRBD1 (6 bases). Trimming took off 5 bases at V and 4 bases at J, with 15 bases between the two ends. Germline CDR1 SEHNR, CDR2 FQNEAQ (reference sequence). This CDR3 region has 14 residues. The CDR3 spells CASSLTGQAYEQYF. The CDR3 DNA reads TGTGCCAGCAGCCTAACGGGACAAGCTTACGAGCAGTACTTC.

The chain couples TRBV6-4 to TRBJ2-2; D may be TRBD1 (5 bases). The CDR3 has 14 residues. The germline CDR1 and CDR2 sequences are MRHNA and SNTAGT. V was trimmed by 4 bases and J by 3 bases, leaving 9 bases between them. The CDR3 region is CASSARVDTGELFF. The CDR3 DNA follows: TGTGCCAGCAGTGCCAGGGTGGACACCGGGGAGCTGTTTTTT.

The chain carries TRBV5-1 and TRBJ2-7; 10 bases are a match to TRBD1. Germline V gene data show CDR1 as SGHRS and CDR2 as YFSETQ. Germline trimming cut 2 bases from V and 2 bases from J; bases unmatched to any gene: 10. The CDR3 has 17 amino acids. CDR3 amino acids: CASSFGQGTGAPYEQYF. The DNA for the CDR3 is TGCGCCAGCAGCTTCGGCCAAGGGACAGGGGCTCCCTACGAGCAGTACTTC. Full variable domain (outside the CDR3, taken from reference TRBV5-1 and TRBJ2-7): KAGVTQTPRYLIKTRGQQVTLSCSPISGHRSVSWYQQTPGQGLQFLFEYFSETQRNKGNFPGRFSGRQFSNSRSEMNVSTLELGDSALYLCASSFGQGTGAPYEQYFGPGTRLTVT.

This clone has a single count. J is TRBJ1-1 and V is TRBV10-3, with TRBD1 matching over 10 bases. The germline V gene encodes CDR1 ENHRY and CDR2 SYGVKD. This CDR3 region has 16 residues. V lost 6 bases and J lost 0; bases outside the gene matches: 7. CDR3 coding DNA: TGTGCCATCAGGCCGGGACAGGGGTACATGAACACTGAAGCTTTCTTT. This sequence encodes CAIRPGQGYMNTEAFF.

This chain uses TRBV6-5 with TRBJ1-4; D is unclear. Per germline, CDR1 MNHEY and CDR2 SVGAGI. Between the trimmed V and J ends, which lost 6 bases and 4 bases, there was a span of 15 bases. The CDR3 consists of 15 residues. The CDR3 spells CASSSPLGSNEKLFF. The CDR3 coding sequence is TGTGCCAGCAGCTCCCCCCTTGGGAGTAATGAAAAACTGTTTTTT.

The rearrangement uses TRBV28 and TRBJ1-4; unclear D gene. This CDR3 contains 14 residues. Trimming pared 6 bases from V and 5 bases from J, leaving 13 bases between. CDR1 is MDHEN and CDR2 is SYDVKM in the germline V gene. CDR3 loop: CASSQTPPNEKLFF. CDR3 bases: TGTGCCAGCAGCCAGACACCGCCCAATGAAAAACTGTTTTTT.

This chain uses TRBV15 with TRBJ2-7, with TRBD1 matching 9 bases. Trimming removed 2 bases from V and 6 bases from J; junction bases left unmatched: 8. The V gene's germline CDR1 is LNHNV and CDR2 YYDKDF (reference sequence). The CDR3 has 15 amino acids. CDR3 in DNA: TGTGCCACCAGCAGACCCGGGACAGGGATATCCGAGCAGTACTTC. Its protein product is CATSRPGTGISEQYF.

The chain links TRBV4-1 to TRBJ1-2, with 7 bases identical to TRBD1. Germline values: CDR1 MGHRA, CDR2 YSYEKL. The CDR3 length is 16 residues. V lost 2 bases and J lost 7; bases outside the gene matches: 13. The CDR3, as DNA: TGCGCCAGCAGCCAAACACGGGACAGTCAACGCGGTGGCTACACCTTC. Its translation is CASSQTRDSQRGGYTF.

On this clone: The sample holds other DNA sequences that translate to the same CDR3. The V call is TRBV18, the J call TRBJ1-1; D not resolved. V was pared by 6 bases and J by 11 bases, with 19 bases between. The germline gives CDR1 KGHSH, CDR2 LQKENI. This CDR3 contains 13 residues. The CDR3 reads CASSESHGSLAFF. CDR3 sequence (DNA): TGTGCCAGCTCCGAGTCACACGGGTCGTTGGCTTTCTTT.